A selection of T cell receptor beta chains follows, all from one sample in a study of T-cell memory formation after mild COVID-19. TCRdb reprocessed the 5' RACE reads via MiXCR and lists one record per CDR3 protein. The top ten clones hold 2% to 2.5% of a sample with under 250,000 distinct CDR3 sequences, roughly 14% of them seen once. The specimen sequenced was PBMCs or a T cell subset sorted from them (not recorded which). The receptors were gathered from an adult woman who had mild COVID-19 (a few samples of this study predate the infection). Cell type and time point are not known. Each CDR3 is given without its conserved first and last residue.

len	v_gene	j_gene	CDR3aa
12	TRBV5-1	TRBJ2-2	ASEGGSGTGELF
15	TRBV7-9	TRBJ2-7	ASSLIPAGTSGYEQY
14	TRBV5-5	TRBJ2-7	ASSFSPAGISYEQY
14	TRBV4-2	TRBJ2-3	ASSQEFRGAGDTQY
10	TRBV7-9	TRBJ2-1	ASSRGEYEQF
10	TRBV3-1	TRBJ2-7	ASSPQKDEQY
13	TRBV5-1	TRBJ1-6	ASRPGVAYNSPLH
11	TRBV11-1	TRBJ2-7	ASSSLGTYEQY
10	TRBV3-1	TRBJ1-4	ASSQLREKLF
14	TRBV7-9	TRBJ1-3	ASSFHRVDSGNTIY
14	TRBV29-1	TRBJ2-3	STSGGPGIFADTQY
12	TRBV11-3	TRBJ1-2	ASSLKDQGYGYT
12	TRBV6-5	TRBJ2-7	ASSYSRTGGEQY
14	TRBV28	TRBJ2-7	ASSPPATGAGGEQY
14	TRBV3-1	TRBJ1-1	ASSQVGDRGRPEAF
13	TRBV9	TRBJ2-7	ASSFTGQGTYEQY
12	TRBV6-2/TRBV6-3	TRBJ1-1	ASSYTGQAGEAF
12	TRBV2	TRBJ1-1	ASSGGTMNTEAF
13	TRBV6-1	TRBJ2-1	ASSGRDNLPSEQF
13	TRBV19	TRBJ2-3	ASASGGAYQDTQY
13	TRBV11-1	TRBJ2-2	ASSLTWGGTGELF
14	TRBV12-3/TRBV12-4	TRBJ2-1	ASSSGTSGRIGEQF
11	TRBV12-3/TRBV12-4	TRBJ1-2	ASSQTLLYGYT
13	TRBV20-1	TRBJ1-1	SARDINRGNTEAF
13	TRBV20-1	TRBJ2-5	SARVWLVPQETQY
16	TRBV4-2	TRBJ2-5	ASSQAVGREGGQETQY
11	TRBV4-1	TRBJ1-4	ASSQDREGKLF
14	TRBV12-3/TRBV12-4	TRBJ2-7	ASSPQIVASGGEQY
15	TRBV19	TRBJ1-1	ASSIRRGGGMNTEAF
13	TRBV15	TRBJ2-1	ATSRRTGGLDEQF
12	TRBV7-2	TRBJ2-5	ASSLGLSQETQY
14	TRBV29-1	TRBJ2-1	SVPKTSASSYNEQF
13	TRBV5-1	TRBJ2-2	ASSFQGADTGELF
15	TRBV6-5	TRBJ1-5	ASRPAGDLYSNQPQH
13	TRBV5-8	TRBJ1-5	ASSLGQKVNQPQH
12	TRBV9	TRBJ2-2	ASSVRVNTGELF
11	TRBV29-1	TRBJ2-1	SVSGTGGIEQF
14	TRBV10-3	TRBJ2-1	AISGSGTGTTNEQF
13	TRBV29-1	TRBJ1-1	SVVVHGTKNTEAF
13	TRBV7-9	TRBJ2-3	ASSGLAGGTDTQY
12	TRBV12-3/TRBV12-4	TRBJ2-7	ASSPWDGSHEQY
15	TRBV7-6	TRBJ2-1	ASSLGAGQTSYNEQF
12	TRBV20-1	TRBJ1-4	SATNPGLNEKLF
12	TRBV29-1	TRBJ2-5	SVLGGVVAETQY
14	TRBV24-1	TRBJ2-5	ATRAGQGAFGETQY